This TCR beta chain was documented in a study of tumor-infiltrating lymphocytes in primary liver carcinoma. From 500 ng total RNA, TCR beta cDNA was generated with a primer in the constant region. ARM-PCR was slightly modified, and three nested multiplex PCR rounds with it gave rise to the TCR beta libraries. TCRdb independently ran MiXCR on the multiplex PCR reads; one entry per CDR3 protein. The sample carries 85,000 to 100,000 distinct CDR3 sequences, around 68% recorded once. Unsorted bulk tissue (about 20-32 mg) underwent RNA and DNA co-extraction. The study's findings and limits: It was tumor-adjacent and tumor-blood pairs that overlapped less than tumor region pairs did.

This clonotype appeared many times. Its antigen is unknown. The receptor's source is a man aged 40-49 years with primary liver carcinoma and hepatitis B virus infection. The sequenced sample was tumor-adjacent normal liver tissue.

CDR3 DNA sequence: TGTGCCAGCAGCTTAGATCTAGGGACAACTACCTACAATGAGCAGTTCTTC. Translated: CASSLDLGTTTYNEQFF. The chain joins TRBV7-8 to TRBJ2-1, with D possibly matching TRBD1 (6 bases). Looked up from germline, CDR1 is SGHVS and CDR2 is FQNEAQ. The length of the CDR3 is 17 residues. Trimming took 1 base from V and 2 from J, leaving 15 bases between them.